The 29 T cell receptor beta chains below were found in one sample sequenced in a study of tumor-infiltrating lymphocytes in primary liver carcinoma. The authors made TCR beta cDNA from 500 to 600 ng total RNA with a constant-region primer. Generation of the TCR beta libraries relied on three nested multiplex PCR rounds using slightly modified ARM-PCR. The two initial PCR rounds, around 11 cycles each, used TRBV1-TRBV30 forward and C-beta reverse primers. TCRdb reanalysed the multiplex PCR reads using MiXCR and keeps one entry per CDR3 protein. The sample consists of some 64,000 distinct CDR3 sequences, about 71% of them appearing once. RNA and DNA were co-extracted from about 20-30 mg of unsorted bulk tissue. The sample consisted of liver tumor tissue from sampling region 4. Subset indicated: tumor region T4, right-lateral pole. The source of these receptors is a man aged 35 to 55 with primary liver carcinoma and hepatitis B virus infection.

On this clonotype itself: The junction does not match germline at one end; this may be a read error. The V call is TRBV5-1, the J call TRBJ2-1, with 8 positions matching TRBD2. The CDR3 is 15 residues long. CDR1 SGHRS and CDR2 YFSETQ come from the germline V gene. CDR3 loop: CASSLGLAGNKEQLF. CDR3 bases: TGCGCCAGCAGCTTAGGGCTAGCGGGTAACAAAGAGCAGCTCTTC.

This clonotype has just one count. A junction end diverges from the germline sequence, so it may reflect a read error. This chain links TRBV12-3 or TRBV12-4 with TRBJ1-2; tentatively, D is TRBD1 (6 bases). The length of the CDR3 is 15 residues. CDR3 residues: CVSSLATGANYGYIF. The DNA of the CDR3 is TGTGTCAGCAGTTTAGCGACAGGAGCAAACTATGGCTACATCTTC.

The chain combines TRBV11-3 with TRBJ1-1; D is unresolved. Germline loops: CDR1 SGHNT, CDR2 YENEEA. Trimming removed 1 base from V and 12 bases from J, with 15 bases in between. The CDR3 is 13 amino acids. In nucleotides, the CDR3 is TGTGCCAGCAGCTTAGCAGTTAACACTCAAACTTTCTTT. Its translation is CASSLAVNTQTFF.

This clonotype turned up a few times. Its ends do not fully match the called genes, so a read error is possible. The chain links TRBV4-3 to TRBJ2-5; D assignment may be TRBD1 or TRBD2 (5 bases each). The CDR3 contains 13 residues. Germline V lookup: CDR1 LGHNA, CDR2 YSLEER. CDR3 sequence reads: CASSLGDQETQYF. The CDR3 nucleotides read TGCGCCAGCAGCCTGGGGGACCAAGAGACCCAGTACTTT.

This clonotype was detected ten times or more. V is TRBV5-1 and J is TRBJ2-5, with D perhaps matching TRBD1 (7 bases). This CDR3 region has 16 residues. Per germline, CDR1 SGHRS and CDR2 YFSETQ. The ends were cut back, 4 bases at V and 3 bases at J, with 19 bases in the middle. The CDR3 protein is CASSPRAGGGEETQYF. In DNA form, the CDR3 reads TGCGCCAGCAGCCCCCGAGCTGGAGGGGGCGAAGAGACCCAGTACTTC.

This clonotype was seen a handful of times. Possible read error: a much larger clone is one base away. This sequence joins TRBV11-2 and TRBJ2-1; D may be TRBD2 (7 bases). Germline V gene lookup returns CDR1 SGHAT and CDR2 FQNNGV. Trimming shortened V by 6 bases and J by 7 bases, and 19 bases separated the two germline ends. The CDR3 spans 15 residues. The CDR3 sequence: CASRGGASNSNEQFF. DNA for the CDR3: TGTGCCAGCAGAGGGGGGGCGAGTAATTCGAATGAGCAGTTCTTC.

To note about this clonotype: The conserved closing phenylalanine or tryptophan is absent in this CDR3, likely reflecting a read error. CDR3: CAGSYHLDRTYEQYL. In DNA, the CDR3 is TGTGCCGGCAGTTACCATCTAGACAGGACATACGAGCAGTACCTC. The V call is TRBV6-2 or TRBV6-3, the J call TRBJ2-7, with D tentatively TRBD1 (6 bases). The CDR3 extends over 15 amino acids. The germline CDR1 and CDR2 sequences are MNHEY and SVGEGT.

There are a few counts of this clonotype. A much larger clone is a single base away; this may be a read error. The chain has TRBV30 and TRBJ2-7, with D maybe TRBD2 (5 bases). The V end lost 8 bases, the J end lost 0 bases, and 14 bases lay between the germline ends. The CDR3 has 13 residues. The germline CDR1 and CDR2 sequences are GTSNPN and SVGIG (reference sequence). The CDR3 nucleotides are TGTGCCATCTCATCGGGGAACTCCTACGAGCAGTACTTC. As protein: CAISSGNSYEQYF.

The table lists this clonotype with a few counts. The chain couples TRBV7-9 to TRBJ2-3, with D unclear. From germline, CDR1 is SEHNR and CDR2 FQNEAQ (reference sequence). This CDR3 region has 12 residues. V dropped 5 bases and J dropped 2 bases, with 5 bases sitting between them. The CDR3 loop is CASSVFTDTQYF. The DNA for the CDR3 is TGTGCCAGCAGCGTGTTCACAGATACGCAGTATTTT. The variable domain in full, completed from reference TRBV7-9 and TRBJ2-3, reads DTGVSQNPRHKITKRGQNVTFRCDPISEHNRLYWYRQTLGQGPEFLTYFQNEAQLEKSRLLSDRFSAERPKGSFSTLEIQRTEQGDSAMYLCASSVFTDTQYFGPGTRLTVL.

This clonotype was counted many times. V is TRBV5-1 and J is TRBJ1-2, with 8 bases matching TRBD1. Germline V gene sequence: CDR1 SGHRS, CDR2 YFSETQ. The length of the CDR3 is 18 residues. Trimming at V came to 3 bases and at J to 2 bases, leaving 15 bases not matched to a gene. CDR3 sequence reads: CASSSPSSSRDRNYGYTF. CDR3 nucleotides: TGCGCCAGCAGCTCCCCCTCGTCTTCTCGGGACAGGAACTATGGCTACACCTTC.

Concerning this clonotype itself: A read error may explain this, as a much larger clone is one base away. Without the conserved terminal phenylalanine or tryptophan, this CDR3 likely stems from a read error. This CDR3 reads CAISKGTTMNTEAFS. Written as DNA, the CDR3 is TGTGCCATCAGTAAAGGGACGACGATGAACACTGAAGCTTTCTCT. V is TRBV10-3 and J is TRBJ1-1; TRBD1 is a possible D gene (5 bases). Germline assignment: CDR1 ENHRY and CDR2 SYGVKD. The CDR3 extends over 15 amino acids. Trimming stripped 5 bases from V and 0 bases from J, with 13 bases between.

Concerning this clonotype: One end of the junction fails to match germline, which may point to a read error. V usage is TRBV5-4 and J usage is TRBJ1-6; no reliable D call. The CDR3 sequence is 15 residues long. Germline loops: CDR1 SGHNT, CDR2 YYREEE (reference sequence). The CDR3 spells CASTLARGENSPLHF. For the CDR3, the DNA is TGTGCTAGCACCTTGGCCCGGGGTGAGAATTCACCCCTCCACTTT.

This clonotype has only a few counts. No conserved phenylalanine or tryptophan ends this CDR3, so it is likely a read error. The V call is TRBV12-3 or TRBV12-4, the J call TRBJ2-7, with D hard to call. V was trimmed by 3 bases and J by 3 bases, leaving 9 bases between them. This CDR3 contains 13 residues. The DNA of the CDR3 is TGTGCCAGCAGTTTCGGGTCCTACTACGAGCAGTACTTA. Amino acids: CASSFGSYYEQYL.

As regards this clonotype: Likely a read error: the CDR3 ends without its conserved phenylalanine or tryptophan. The J gene is TRBJ2-3, the V gene TRBV29-1; D is possibly TRBD1 or TRBD2 (5 bases each). CDR3 length: 14 amino acids. The germline V and J ends were trimmed by 3 bases and 2 bases, with 12 bases remaining between them. Germline V CDR1 and CDR2: SQVTM, ANQGSEA. The CDR3: CSVELTGHTDTQYS. CDR3 nucleotides: TGCAGCGTTGAGTTAACGGGGCACACAGATACGCAGTATTCT.

In the case of this clonotype: Germline and junction disagree at one end, which may indicate a read error. J is TRBJ1-2 and V is TRBV6-1, with D uncertain. CDR3 length: 11 amino acids. Germline values: CDR1 MNHNS, CDR2 SASEGT. CDR3 in DNA: TGTGACAGCAGTCCCGGGCGGACTTACACCTTC. Translation: CDSSPGRTYTF.

Worth noting for this clonotype: The CDR3 does not end in the conserved phenylalanine or tryptophan, so this is likely a read error. The chain couples TRBV6-6 to TRBJ2-7; possible D gene TRBD1, 6 bases. Germline V gives CDR1 MNHNY, CDR2 SVGAGI (reference sequence). This CDR3 comprises 15 residues. Here the CDR3 reads CAISYSSRRGSEQYY. The CDR3 nucleotides are TGTGCCATCAGTTACTCGAGTCGCAGGGGTAGCGAGCAGTACTAC.

This clonotype was observed many times. The chain links TRBV7-9 to TRBJ1-5; D not resolved. Germline CDR1 and CDR2: SEHNR and FQNEAQ (reference sequence). The V and J ends lost 3 bases and 6 bases respectively, with 6 bases between them. The CDR3 loop spans 12 amino acids. CDR3 in DNA: TGTGCCAGCAGCTTCGAAGGTCAGCCCCAGCATTTT. Its protein is CASSFEGQPQHF.

This clonotype was seen many times. The V gene is TRBV29-1, the J gene TRBJ2-2; weak D call: TRBD1 (5 bases). This CDR3 comprises 11 residues. The V end was cut by 8 bases, the J end by 6 bases, with 10 bases between. Germline V gives CDR1 SQVTM, CDR2 ANQGSEA. The CDR3 bases are TGCAGCTTCAGGGTTGCCGGGGAGCTGTTTTTT. Translated, it gives CSFRVAGELFF.

A note on this clonotype: A much larger clone sits a single nucleotide away, making a read error possible. The chain combines TRBV4-1 with TRBJ2-1; weak D call: TRBD1 (7 bases). In germline, CDR1 is MGHRA, CDR2 YSYEKL. The CDR3 loop spans 10 amino acids. Here the CDR3 DNA reads TGCACCAGCAGCGCGGGACAGAAGTTCTTC. It is translated as CTSSAGQKFF.

Comments on this clonotype: Mismatch with germline at one junction end may stem from a read error. V and J are TRBV12-3 or TRBV12-4 and TRBJ2-3, with a possible D match to TRBD1 (6 bases). This CDR3 is built from 16 residues. CDR3: CASTDLGAIGTDTQYF. CDR3 DNA: TGTGCTAGCACCGACCTGGGGGCTATCGGGACAGATACGCAGTATTTT.

Regarding this clonotype: A single base separates this from a much larger clone, so it may be a read error. This rearrangement joins TRBV28 to TRBJ2-1, with D tentatively TRBD1 (5 bases). CDR1 is MDHEN, CDR2 SYDVKM, per germline. The CDR3 runs to 14 residues. The CDR3 is CASTRQSSYYEQFF. CDR3 DNA sequence: TGTGCCAGCACCCGACAGTCGTCCTACTATGAGCAGTTCTTC. The complete variable domain, with remaining parts taken from reference TRBV28 and TRBJ2-1, reads DVKVTQSSRYLVKRTGEKVFLECVQDMDHENMFWYRQDPGLGLRLIYFSYDVKMKEKGDIPEGYSVSREKKERFSLILESASTNQTSMYLCASTRQSSYYEQFFGPGTRLTVL.

Note on this clonotype: A junction boundary mismatches the germline segment, possibly from a read error. This chain joins TRBV6-5 and TRBJ1-2; 8 nucleotides agree with TRBD1. The CDR3 is 14 residues long. The germline CDR1 and CDR2 sequences are MNHEY and SVGAGI. Here the CDR3 DNA reads TGTACCAGCAGTCCTCCTTCAGGGGGCTATGGCTATACCTTC. Amino acids: CTSSPPSGGYGYTF.

With respect to this clonotype: Possible read error: a much larger clone is one base away. V is TRBV6-5 and J is TRBJ2-7; possibly TRBD1 for D (6 bases). Germline lookup yields CDR1 MNHEY and CDR2 SVGAGI. The ends were cut back, 2 bases at V and 6 bases at J, with 14 bases in the middle. This CDR3 has 14 amino acids. In nucleotides, the CDR3 is TGTGCCAGCAGTTACCGGCCGGGACATACCGAGCAGTACTTC. This codes for CASSYRPGHTEQYF.

Remarks on this clonotype: Mismatch with germline at one junction end may stem from a read error. The chain employs TRBV29-1 and TRBJ2-7; a possible D gene is TRBD1 (5 bases). Looked up from germline, CDR1 is SQVTM and CDR2 is ANQGSEA. The CDR3 length is 12 residues. CDR3 in DNA: TGCAGCGTTCGGCAGGGTGAAGAAGAGCATTACTTC. It encodes CSVRQGEEEHYF.

About this clonotype: A single base separates this from a much larger clone, so it may be a read error. The genes are TRBV28 and TRBJ2-7; D perhaps matches TRBD2 (6 bases). From germline, CDR1 is MDHEN and CDR2 SYDVKM. The CDR3 totals 13 residues. The CDR3 region has the DNA TGTGCCTGCAGTTTTTGGTGGGGGGACGAGCAGTACTTC. Residues: CACSFWWGDEQYF.

The chain is built from TRBV20-1 and TRBJ2-7; possibly TRBD2 for D (6 bases). CDR3 length: 13 residues. V lost 4 bases to trimming and J lost 6 bases, with 16 bases between them. The germline V gene encodes CDR1 DFQATT and CDR2 SNEGSKA (reference sequence). CDR3 loop: CSATGSNRGEQYF. The CDR3 DNA follows: TGCAGTGCTACCGGGAGTAACCGGGGCGAGCAGTACTTC.

This rearrangement joins TRBV12-5 to TRBJ2-7; TRBD2 aligns across 12 bases. CDR1 LGHNT and CDR2 FRNRAP come from the germline V gene. The CDR3 covers 17 residues. V gave up 8 bases and J gave up 4 bases; unmatched junction bases: 15. CDR3 sequence reads: CASRHRLAGEVSYEQYF. As DNA, the CDR3 is TGTGCTAGTCGGCATAGACTAGCGGGAGAGGTTAGTTACGAGCAGTACTTC.

This clonotype has more than one count but fewer than ten. With a much larger clone just one base away, this may be a read error. The rearrangement joins TRBV28 to TRBJ2-1; 11 nucleotides match TRBD1. Looked up from germline, CDR1 is MDHEN and CDR2 is SYDVKM. The CDR3 runs 16 residues. After removal of 7 bases from V and 0 bases from J, the junction contained 5 bases not matched to a gene. CDR3 DNA: TGTGCCAGCAAGGGGACAGGGGGAAGCTCCTACAATGAGCAGTTCTTC. This translates into CASKGTGGSSYNEQFF.

This clonotype was observed a single time. A read error is possible here, since a much larger clone lies one base away. The genes are TRBV6-5 and TRBJ2-7, with TRBD2 as a possible D gene (7 bases). The CDR3 has 13 residues. V was clipped by 7 bases and J by 9 bases, with 19 bases between them. Germline CDR1 MNHEY, CDR2 SVGAGI. DNA of the CDR3: TGTGCCAGCATCGGACTAGTTGGGGGCGTGCAGTACTTC. It specifies CASIGLVGGVQYF.